This T cell receptor beta chain was captured by sequencing in a study of blood T cell repertoires in COVID-19. Study at large: Researchers got acute and convalescent COVID-19 samples from the United States, Italy and Spain. Nucleic acid was either cDNA or gDNA, and it came from T cells, B-cell-depleted T cells, or PBMCs.

J was trimmed by 3 bases and V by 8 bases; bases with no gene match: 9. Germline assignment: CDR1 PRHDT and CDR2 FYEKMQ (reference sequence). The CDR3 has 16 residues. Per the original methods: By means of reference gene primer amplification, nucleated cell counts were estimated. Data came from immunoSEQ multiplex PCR; TCRdb stores just in-frame clones and leaves some out. V and J calls plus clone size are reproduced from that table; the DNA served to infer D and trimming. This sample carries under 70,000 clones, nearly 90% of them seen once, and the ten largest clones take about 13%. This clonotype was obtained from a man aged 55 to 70 with active COVID-19. The sequencing sample was made of peripheral blood. This chain uses TRBV13 with TRBJ2-7; TRBD2 aligns across 14 bases. CDR3 in amino acids: CASLPTGTSGSYEQYF. Here the CDR3 DNA reads TGTGCCAGCCTACCAACCGGGACTAGCGGGAGCTACGAGCAGTACTTC.